These T cell receptor beta chains were read from a single sample in a study of a mutant IDH1 vaccine in newly diagnosed glioma. Measured with immunoSEQ multiplex PCR; TCRdb has only the in-frame clones, and not every one. This table has roughly 84,000 clones, approximately 80% appearing once. The sample here was PBMCs, taken from a glioma patient treated with radiotherapy, temozolomide or both. These receptors were obtained from a man in his forties with glioma. Some clones in this sample may be carry-over from other donors' samples. Each CDR3 is given with its conserved first and last residue. The D gene is left open where the match is weak. Expanded clones are given a class, and other clones once, few, many or no size at all.

J gene: TRBJ1-2; D gene: TRBD1; V gene: TRBV7-9; clone size: few; CDR3 DNA: TGTGCCAGCAGCTTAGGGGGACAGGGTGTCTACACCTTC; CDR3 protein: CASSLGGQGVYTF
J gene: TRBJ1-2; D gene: -; V gene: TRBV27; clone size: -; CDR3 DNA: TGTGCCAGCAGTTTATCTGGGCTTCATGGCTACACCTTC; CDR3 protein: CASSLSGLHGYTF
J gene: TRBJ1-4; D gene: TRBD1; V gene: TRBV5-1; clone size: -; CDR3 DNA: TGCGCCAGCAGCCCGGGACAGGGTTCGGTGGGTAATGAAAAACTGTTTTTT; CDR3 protein: CASSPGQGSVGNEKLFF
J gene: TRBJ1-6; D gene: TRBD1; V gene: TRBV6-6; clone size: -; CDR3 DNA: TGTGCCAGCAAACTATCGGGACAGCTGGGGTCACCCCTCCACTTT; CDR3 protein: CASKLSGQLGSPLHF
J gene: TRBJ2-3; D gene: TRBD2; V gene: TRBV2; clone size: -; CDR3 DNA: TGTGCCAGCAGTGGGGTGGCGGGGGGACGCACAGATACGCAGTATTTT; CDR3 protein: CASSGVAGGRTDTQYF
J gene: TRBJ1-1; D gene: TRBD1; V gene: TRBV6-6; clone size: -; CDR3 DNA: TGTGCCAGCAACCTACAGGGGGCCACTGAAGCTTTCTTT; CDR3 protein: CASNLQGATEAFF
J gene: TRBJ1-2; D gene: -; V gene: TRBV4-2; clone size: -; CDR3 DNA: TGTGCCAGCAGCCAAGAGACCGAGGCGGGGGTCGGCTACACCTTC; CDR3 protein: CASSQETEAGVGYTF
J gene: TRBJ2-7; D gene: TRBD1; V gene: TRBV25-1; clone size: -; CDR3 DNA: TGTGCCAGCAGTGAAGAGGGACAGGGGGTCTCCTACGAGCAGTACTTC; CDR3 protein: CASSEEGQGVSYEQYF
J gene: TRBJ1-6; D gene: -; V gene: TRBV4-1; clone size: few; CDR3 DNA: TGCGCCAGCAGCCGGAGGACAGACCTCAATTCACCCCTCCACTTT; CDR3 protein: CASSRRTDLNSPLHF
J gene: TRBJ1-5; D gene: -; V gene: TRBV7-9; clone size: -; CDR3 DNA: TGTGCCAGCAGCACCAGCAATCAGCCCCAGCATTTT; CDR3 protein: CASSTSNQPQHF
J gene: TRBJ1-4; D gene: -; V gene: TRBV25-1; clone size: -; CDR3 DNA: TGTGCCAGCAGGCAGGGGAACGAAAAACTGTTTTTT; CDR3 protein: CASRQGNEKLFF
J gene: TRBJ1-1; D gene: -; V gene: TRBV6-1; clone size: -; CDR3 DNA: TGTGCCAGCGGGGGTAGGGGGGCTGAAGCTTTCTTT; CDR3 protein: CASGGRGAEAFF
J gene: TRBJ1-5; D gene: -; V gene: TRBV7-2; clone size: -; CDR3 DNA: TGTGCCAGCAGCAAAGGGGGGGGGCGTAATCAGCCCCAGCATTTT; CDR3 protein: CASSKGGGRNQPQHF
J gene: TRBJ1-2; D gene: -; V gene: TRBV5-6; clone size: -; CDR3 DNA: TGTGCCAGCAGCTGGGGAAGCCGGGAAGGCACCTTC; CDR3 protein: CASSWGSREGTF
J gene: TRBJ1-3; D gene: -; V gene: TRBV7-2; clone size: -; CDR3 DNA: TGTGCCAGCAGGGGAACAGGGTCTCCCGGAAACACCATATATTTT; CDR3 protein: CASRGTGSPGNTIYF
J gene: TRBJ1-2; D gene: -; V gene: TRBV19; clone size: few; CDR3 DNA: TGTGCCAGTAGAGGGCCCTTGAGCTACACCTTC; CDR3 protein: CASRGPLSYTF
J gene: TRBJ2-5; D gene: -; V gene: TRBV4-1; clone size: -; CDR3 DNA: TGCGCCAGCAGCCAGGTTGCTCCAGGGGAGACCCAGTACTTC; CDR3 protein: CASSQVAPGETQYF
J gene: TRBJ2-5; D gene: TRBD2; V gene: TRBV9; clone size: many; CDR3 DNA: TGTGCCAGCAGCGGCAGCGGGGGCTACCAAGAGACCCAGTACTTC; CDR3 protein: CASSGSGGYQETQYF
J gene: TRBJ1-2; D gene: -; V gene: TRBV6-4; clone size: -; CDR3 DNA: TGTGCCAGCAGCCGGGGGTCGGATGCAGCTAACTATGGCTACACCTTC; CDR3 protein: CASSRGSDAANYGYTF
J gene: TRBJ1-5; D gene: -; V gene: TRBV7-8; clone size: -; CDR3 DNA: TGTGCCAGCAGCTTCGGGACAACCTATAGCAATCAGCCCCAGCATTTT; CDR3 protein: CASSFGTTYSNQPQHF
J gene: TRBJ1-2; D gene: -; V gene: TRBV19; clone size: -; CDR3 DNA: TGTGCCAGTAAGGTTCGGGCAGATGGCTACACCTTC; CDR3 protein: CASKVRADGYTF
J gene: TRBJ1-3; D gene: -; V gene: TRBV15; clone size: -; CDR3 DNA: TGTGCCACCAGCAGAGATCCCGACAACCCTGGAAACACCATATATTTT; CDR3 protein: CATSRDPDNPGNTIYF
J gene: TRBJ1-5; D gene: -; V gene: TRBV6-5; clone size: once; CDR3 DNA: TGTGCCAGCAGATCCGGACAGTCCCACAATCAGCCCCAGCATTTT; CDR3 protein: CASRSGQSHNQPQHF
J gene: TRBJ1-1; D gene: -; V gene: TRBV4-1; clone size: -; CDR3 DNA: TGCGCCAGCAGCCACACACTCCCTATTACGACTGAAGCTTTCTTT; CDR3 protein: CASSHTLPITTEAFF
J gene: TRBJ2-1; D gene: -; V gene: TRBV9; clone size: -; CDR3 DNA: TGTGCCAGCAGCCCCGGACAGAACTCCTACAATGAGCAGTTCTTC; CDR3 protein: CASSPGQNSYNEQFF
J gene: TRBJ1-2; D gene: TRBD1; V gene: TRBV2; clone size: few; CDR3 DNA: TGTGCCAGCAGTCGGACAGGGTACAACTATGGCTACACCTTC; CDR3 protein: CASSRTGYNYGYTF
J gene: TRBJ2-1; D gene: TRBD2; V gene: TRBV5-6; clone size: -; CDR3 DNA: TGTGCCAGCAGATGGACTAGCGGGGGAGACAATGAGCAGTTCTTC; CDR3 protein: CASRWTSGGDNEQFF
J gene: TRBJ2-7; D gene: -; V gene: TRBV7-8; clone size: -; CDR3 DNA: TGTGCCAGCAGCGCCACCGACACCGTTTGGGAGCAGTACTTC; CDR3 protein: CASSATDTVWEQYF
J gene: TRBJ1-5; D gene: TRBD1; V gene: TRBV19; clone size: -; CDR3 DNA: TGTGCCAGTAGCCCACAGGGGGCCGGCAATCAGCCCCAGCATTTT; CDR3 protein: CASSPQGAGNQPQHF
J gene: TRBJ2-1; D gene: TRBD2; V gene: TRBV30; clone size: -; CDR3 DNA: TGTGCCTGGAGTGGACTAGCTCGGAATGAGCAGTTCTTC; CDR3 protein: CAWSGLARNEQFF
J gene: TRBJ2-7; D gene: -; V gene: TRBV7-2; clone size: -; CDR3 DNA: TGTGCCAGCAGCCCTAGGGGCCCGACTGGATACGAGCAGTACTTC; CDR3 protein: CASSPRGPTGYEQYF
J gene: TRBJ2-1; D gene: TRBD2; V gene: TRBV7-2; clone size: -; CDR3 DNA: TGTGCCAGCAGCTTCGGTCGGGGGGGTTACAATGAGCAGTTCTTC; CDR3 protein: CASSFGRGGYNEQFF
J gene: TRBJ1-1; D gene: -; V gene: TRBV6-5; clone size: -; CDR3 DNA: TGTGCCACCGCCCCCAGAGAGGTTCTAACTGAAGCTTTCTTT; CDR3 protein: CATAPREVLTEAFF
J gene: TRBJ1-1; D gene: -; V gene: TRBV30; clone size: -; CDR3 DNA: TGTGCCTGGAGTGTAAGGAACACTGAAGCTTTCTTT; CDR3 protein: CAWSVRNTEAFF
J gene: TRBJ1-3; D gene: -; V gene: TRBV7-9; clone size: -; CDR3 DNA: TGTGCCAGCAGCTTTGCCCGCGACACCATATATTTT; CDR3 protein: CASSFARDTIYF
J gene: TRBJ1-1; D gene: -; V gene: TRBV14; clone size: -; CDR3 DNA: TGTGCCAGCAGCCAGGACGGAAGAACGAACACTGAAGCTTTCTTT; CDR3 protein: CASSQDGRTNTEAFF
J gene: TRBJ1-5; D gene: -; V gene: TRBV19; clone size: -; CDR3 DNA: TGTGCCAGTAGTATACGGGGGGCAGACAATCAGCCCCAGCATTTT; CDR3 protein: CASSIRGADNQPQHF
J gene: TRBJ1-4; D gene: -; V gene: TRBV5-1; clone size: -; CDR3 DNA: TGCGCCAGCAGCTTGCTCCAGGGAGGCGAAAAACTGTTTTTT; CDR3 protein: CASSLLQGGEKLFF
J gene: TRBJ1-2; D gene: -; V gene: TRBV28; clone size: -; CDR3 DNA: TGTGCCAGCAGCCTCGGCATTAACTATGGCTACACCTTC; CDR3 protein: CASSLGINYGYTF
J gene: TRBJ1-3; D gene: -; V gene: TRBV4-1; clone size: -; CDR3 DNA: TGCGCCAGCAGCCAAGAAGGGAACACCATATATTTT; CDR3 protein: CASSQEGNTIYF
J gene: TRBJ2-1; D gene: TRBD2; V gene: TRBV29-1; clone size: -; CDR3 DNA: TGCAGCGTTGAGGGACTAGCGGGGGACAATGAGCAGTTCTTC; CDR3 protein: CSVEGLAGDNEQFF
J gene: TRBJ1-2; D gene: -; V gene: TRBV7-2; clone size: once; CDR3 DNA: TGTGCCAGCCCACGGGATCCAACTAGGGGCTACACCTTC; CDR3 protein: CASPRDPTRGYTF